Listed here are 9 T cell receptor beta chains from one sample, sequenced in a study of blood T cell repertoires in COVID-19. Profiled with immunoSEQ multiplex PCR; TCRdb holds only in-frame clones, not every one. There are around 140,000 clones in the sample; roughly four fifths occur only once, and more than 2% lies in the top ten. The sequencing sample was made of PBMCs or T cells enriched from blood (not recorded which). The receptor source for this set is a man in his forties with acute COVID-19.

CDR3: CASSNGDSGRFGGSDTQYF. The CDR3 nucleotides are TGTGCCAGCAGCAACGGAGATAGCGGGAGGTTTGGGGGGTCAGATACGCAGTATTTT. V usage is TRBV21-1 and J usage is TRBJ2-3; no check of the table's D call, TRBD2, against the DNA was made. TRBV21-1 is a pseudogene locus. There are 19 residues in the CDR3.

This chain connects TRBV7-3 to TRBJ2-5; D is undetermined. The CDR3 runs 13 residues. The V end was cut by 5 bases, the J end by 5 bases, with 12 bases between. Germline V gene lookup returns CDR1 SGHTA and CDR2 FQGTGA. CDR3 residues: CASSRSVVETQYF. The CDR3, as DNA: TGTGCCAGCAGCCGGTCGGTGGTGGAGACCCAGTACTTC.

The CDR3 DNA reads as TGTGCCAGCAGCCTGGATGCAGGTAGCAATCAGCCCCAGCATTTT. Its protein product is CASSLDAGSNQPQHF. The genes are TRBV28 and TRBJ1-5; D gene ambiguous. Looked up from germline, CDR1 is MDHEN and CDR2 is SYDVKM. This CDR3 has 15 residues. The V and J ends lost 6 bases and 0 bases respectively, with 12 bases between them.

V usage is TRBV5-5 and J usage is TRBJ2-2; 9 bases match TRBD2. Germline loops: CDR1 SGHKS, CDR2 YYEKEE (reference sequence). V trimming: 4 bases; J trimming: 2 bases; junction bases outside the gene matches: 9. This CDR3 has 17 amino acids. CDR3 residues: CASSPTTSGRNTGELFF. The CDR3 DNA reads TGTGCCAGCAGCCCCACGACTAGCGGACGTAACACCGGGGAGCTGTTTTTT.

This clone appeared a single time. This chain links TRBV6-2 or TRBV6-3 with TRBJ2-7; 7 positions match TRBD1. The CDR3 has 13 residues. Germline V lookup: CDR1 MNHEY, CDR2 SVGEGT. Trimming at V came to 4 bases and at J to 5 bases, leaving 5 bases not matched to a gene. In DNA, the CDR3 is TGTGCCAGCAGTTCACAGGGGTCTAACGAGCAGTACTTC. It yields the protein CASSSQGSNEQYF.

The chain has TRBV18 and TRBJ2-1, with D possibly TRBD2 on 6 matching bases. Germline V gene sequence: CDR1 KGHSH, CDR2 LQKENI. Trimming cost V 0 bases and J 3 bases, with 12 bases left between them. The CDR3 totals 16 residues. The DNA of the CDR3 is TGTGCCAGCTCACCACCTGGGGGGAGCGTCTACAATGAGCAGTTCTTC. This encodes CASSPPGGSVYNEQFF.

The chain uses TRBV10-2 and TRBJ2-7; the match to TRBD2 covers 10 bases. The CDR3 sequence is 14 residues long. Germline CDR1 and CDR2: WSHSY and SAAADI. The V segment lost 8 bases and the J segment 6 bases; nucleotides outside the gene matches: 10. The CDR3 sequence: CASRLSGGATEQYF. The CDR3 DNA reads TGCGCCAGCCGACTAAGCGGGGGGGCCACCGAGCAGTACTTC.

This sequence joins TRBV28 and TRBJ1-6; no clear D. CDR1 and CDR2 (germline): MDHEN, SYDVKM. Trimming stripped 6 bases from V and 5 bases from J, with 5 bases between. This CDR3 comprises 12 residues. The CDR3 sequence is CASRENNSPLHF. The CDR3 coding sequence is TGTGCCAGCAGGGAGAATAATTCACCCCTCCACTTT. Drawing the rest from reference TRBV28 and TRBJ1-6, the complete variable domain is DVKVTQSSRYLVKRTGEKVFLECVQDMDHENMFWYRQDPGLGLRLIYFSYDVKMKEKGDIPEGYSVSREKKERFSLILESASTNQTSMYLCASRENNSPLHFGNGTRLTVT.

This chain links TRBV5-1 with TRBJ1-2; D uncertain. V lost 0 bases and J 0 bases, leaving 9 bases between the germline ends. CDR3 length equals 15 residues. The V gene's germline CDR1 is SGHRS and CDR2 YFSETQ. The CDR3 DNA follows: TGCGCCAGCAGCTTGGGGTACTTAACTAACTATGGCTACACCTTC. It specifies CASSLGYLTNYGYTF.